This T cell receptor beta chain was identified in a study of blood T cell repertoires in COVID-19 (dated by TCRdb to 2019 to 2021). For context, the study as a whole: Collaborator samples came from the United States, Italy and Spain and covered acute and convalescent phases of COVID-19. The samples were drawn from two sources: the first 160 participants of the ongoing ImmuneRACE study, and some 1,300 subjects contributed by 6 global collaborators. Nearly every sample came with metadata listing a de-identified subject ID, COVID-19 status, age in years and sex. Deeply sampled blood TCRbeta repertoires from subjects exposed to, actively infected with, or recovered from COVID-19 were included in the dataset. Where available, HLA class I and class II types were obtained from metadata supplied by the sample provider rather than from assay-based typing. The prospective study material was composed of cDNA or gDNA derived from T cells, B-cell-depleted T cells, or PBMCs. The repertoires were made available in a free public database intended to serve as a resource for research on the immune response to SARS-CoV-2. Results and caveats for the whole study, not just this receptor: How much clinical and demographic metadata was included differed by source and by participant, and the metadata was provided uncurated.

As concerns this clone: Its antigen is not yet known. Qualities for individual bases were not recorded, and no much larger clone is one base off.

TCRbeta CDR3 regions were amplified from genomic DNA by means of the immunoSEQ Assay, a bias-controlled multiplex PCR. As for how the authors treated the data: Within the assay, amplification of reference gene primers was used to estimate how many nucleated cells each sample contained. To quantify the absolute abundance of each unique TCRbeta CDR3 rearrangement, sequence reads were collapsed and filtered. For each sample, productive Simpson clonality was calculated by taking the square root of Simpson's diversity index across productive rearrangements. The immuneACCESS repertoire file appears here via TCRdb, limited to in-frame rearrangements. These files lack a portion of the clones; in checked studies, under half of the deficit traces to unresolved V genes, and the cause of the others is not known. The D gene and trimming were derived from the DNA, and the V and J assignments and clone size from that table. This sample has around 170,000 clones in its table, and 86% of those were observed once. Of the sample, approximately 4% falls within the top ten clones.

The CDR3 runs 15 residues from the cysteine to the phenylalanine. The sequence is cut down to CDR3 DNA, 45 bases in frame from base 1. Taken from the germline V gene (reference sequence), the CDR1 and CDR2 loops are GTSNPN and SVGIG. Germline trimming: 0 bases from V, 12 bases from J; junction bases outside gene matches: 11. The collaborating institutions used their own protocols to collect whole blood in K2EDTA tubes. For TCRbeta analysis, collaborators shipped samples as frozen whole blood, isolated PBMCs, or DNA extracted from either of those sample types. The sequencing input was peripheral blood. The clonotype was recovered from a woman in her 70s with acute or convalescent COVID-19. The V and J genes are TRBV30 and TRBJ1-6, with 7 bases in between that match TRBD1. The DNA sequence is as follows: TGTGCCTGGAGTGTACTAGGGGGCGCCTGGAGACCCCTCCACTTT. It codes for CAWSVLGGAWRPLHF.